The source of this T cell receptor beta chain is a study of cytomegalovirus exposure and HLA in healthy donors (dated by TCRdb to 2017 to 2019). Background for the entire study: An earlier analysis of roughly 630 of the donors reported about 290 Gb of sequence data and around 110 million unique TCR beta sequences from 150 million to 200 million T cells. A later genetic analysis took genome-wide SNP genotypes for about 55% of the 666 donors and used that subset as a discovery cohort. Besides the first cohort of approximately 710 subjects, a separate validation cohort made up of 120 different subjects was used. Approximately 300 gigabases of sequencing data and roughly 90 million unique TCR sequences were included in an early release covering 550 to 650 HLA-typed donors. The number of donors typed differed by locus, with about 629-640 for A, B, C, DRB1 and DQB1, more than 500 for DQA1, 600 to 610 for DPA1, and 450 to 480 for DPB1. High-throughput TCR immunosequencing, statistical association of individual TCRs with disease status, and machine learning were combined to predict cytomegalovirus infection status. The study aimed to test whether cataloging public T cell receptors could reveal signatures of past pathogen exposure. Of the approximately 400 genotyped donors, around 81% fell in the genetic ancestry cluster associated with self-reported Caucasian donors. Roughly 5 DR-DQ haplotypes were handled as single units for association and clustering because linkage in the cohort was strong. In a later analysis, previously published TCR beta repertoires from 550 to 750 donors were re-analyzed and high-resolution HLA genotyping was added so that TCR occurrence patterns could be studied. Using immunosequencing, the study profiled T cell repertoires from about 610 subjects and related those repertoires to cytomegalovirus serostatus. HLA typing included class I and class II loci at four-digit resolution. An earlier analysis of around 540 of the donors applied high-throughput TCR beta sequencing to assess whether each TCR beta V gene segment acted as functional or pseudogenic. Among several hundred genotyped donors of the cohort, an average of approximately 240,000 unique TCR beta nucleotide sequences was sequenced per donor, of which about 19% were non-productive. Donor age, sex, ethnicity and CMV serostatus were compiled alongside the repertoire data. The later analysis used no new phenotypic data to find candidate immune exposures, relying instead on TCR beta sequences and their occurrence across donors. All discovery cohort repertoires had been generated on a single sequencing platform.

What the authors observed across the whole study: The 87-base-pair reads could not distinguish some IMGT-functional V segments, including TRBV6-2 and TRBV6-3, so those segments were excluded. In this cohort, only TCR beta chains were sequenced, and detectable features were limited by the absence of alpha or paired-chain data. When HLA alleles, especially DR and DQ, strongly co-occurred, attributing TCR associations to individual alleles was difficult. In a later analysis, HLA-associated TCR beta chains showed more clonal expansion and lower generation probabilities than non-associated chains that were equally common. A total of 164 TCR beta chains were listed by the study as associated with cytomegalovirus. Linkage disequilibrium might explain the correlated functional status among segregating V segments, but an unknown experimental factor could not be excluded. A further reported finding was that TCR beta sequences accurately predicted the HLA-A and HLA-B alleles for most subjects in the first cohort. In vitro tests confirmed that three of the cytomegalovirus-associated TCR beta chains recognize cytomegalovirus antigens. The presence/absence analyses assumed that sequencing depth was roughly uniform across donors, and that assumption may not be true. Specific HLA alleles were associated with 15,000 to 20,000 TCR beta sequences at a false discovery rate of 0.05 in a later analysis. Several of the top co-occurrence clusters appeared to be linked to parvovirus B19, influenza, CMV and Epstein-Barr virus, according to a later analysis. Approximately 16 rarely observed V segments, including chromosome 9 orphons, were excluded from the earlier analysis of about 610 of the donors because counts were too low. V-gene and J-gene trimming of TCR beta chains was associated with a missense DCLRE1C variant in a later genetic analysis, and the association was replicated in an independent cohort. Because HLA typing was missing for some donors at each locus, association tests included only the typed subset. For the cohort, immune exposure information was limited to CMV serostatus. According to a later genetic analysis, donors in an Asian-associated ancestry cluster had fewer N-insertions in productive TCRs than the approximately 670-donor mean. Most CMV-associated TCR beta chains appeared to be HLA-restricted in a later analysis, and the HLA associations seemed to be driven largely by CMV exposure. It was suggested by the authors that the approach could potentially be generalized to other disease states and immunological phenotypes. In an earlier analysis of around 600 of the donors, most TCR beta V segments were observed in productive rearrangements about 90% or about 30% of the time, broadly matching IMGT annotations. The classifier was reported to diagnose cytomegalovirus status with high specificity and sensitivity in both the original and validation cohorts. In a later analysis, the rate of TCR association differed among HLA loci, with DRB1 alleles having the most associated TCRs and HLA-C alleles having the fewest. A cluster of highly shared sequence variants was judged likely to be a technical artifact of the sequencing pipeline. While some public TCRs were present in many individuals, most TCR sequences turned up only very rarely across donors.

The library relied on the immunoSEQ multiplex PCR assay. A mixture of 60 forward primers for TCR Vbeta segments and 13 reverse primers for TCR Jbeta segments was used in the multiplex PCR. Amplification of the CDR3 region of rearranged TCR beta genes was performed with a multiplex PCR assay on genomic DNA. The amplified TCR beta libraries were sequenced on the Illumina HiSeq System as 87-base-pair reads. Concerning the study's data processing: A later analysis tallied around 87 million unique TCR beta chains across the 700 or so repertoires, and about 12 million of those chains were shared by two or more donors. Raw reads were error-corrected and collapsed into unique sequences with a nearest-neighbor algorithm that merged closely related sequences to remove PCR and sequencing errors. Alignment of CDR3 sequences to IMGT reference sequences was used to assign V, D and J gene segments. For a sequence to be retained, a match of at least six nucleotides was required to both a V gene segment and a J gene segment. A rearrangement counted as productive if the CDR3 had no stop codons and remained in frame with V and J, and every other rearrangement counted as non-productive. Following IMGT convention, CDR3 was defined as the stretch from the second conserved V-encoded cysteine to the conserved J-encoded phenylalanine. The earlier analysis of approximately 500 of the donors excluded sequences that lacked an unambiguous match to a single V gene segment. In an earlier analysis of several hundred of the donors, a V segment was called functional when productive rearrangements were above 56.7%, and segregating when the standard deviation between donors exceeded 5%. A statistical classification framework was developed to diagnose cytomegalovirus status using the catalog of TCR beta chain sequences. A later analysis assigned V and J genes by comparing TCR nucleotide sequences with IMGT/GENE-DB human TR gene sequences. A later analysis assigned CDR3 sequences and most-parsimonious VDJ recombination scenarios with the TCRdist pipeline. In a later analysis, every TCR beta chain was defined by the combination of its CDR3 amino acid sequence and its V-gene family, and reads without a unique V-gene family were dropped. As a way to deal with suspected cross-contamination and a sequencing artifact, a later analysis dropped under 600 nucleotide sequences that were highly shared and had low generation probability. In a later analysis, a clonal expansion index for each public chain was calculated from normalized within-repertoire ranks of inferred template counts. A later analysis computed generation probabilities with a VDJ recombination model fitted to out-of-frame rearrangements, and checked the results against IGoR. In a later analysis, TCR-TCR, TCR-HLA and TCR-CMV co-occurrence was scored with hypergeometric tests, and a repertoire-size bias correction was applied to TCR pairs. To estimate false discovery rates, a later analysis permuted the HLA or CMV assignments 20 times. A later analysis grouped co-occurring TCRs with DBSCAN, adding TCRdist sequence similarity when clustering within HLA-allele-positive subsets. Repertoires with fewer than 30,000 or more than 120,000 public chains, plus five repertoires with anomalous nucleotide sharing, were excluded from co-occurrence clustering. TCRdb holds this immuneACCESS table with in-frame rearrangements only. Some clones are missing; in checked studies, unresolved V genes explain under half, and the rest has no known cause. V, J and clone size derive from that table, while D and trimming were established from the DNA sequence. This sample is represented by over 100,000 clones; over 60% of them were singletons. The ten largest account for around 6.1% of the sample.

Of note for this clone: The target of this receptor is not known. Per-nucleotide qualities are absent, and no much larger clonotype sits a single base away.

The V and J ends are trimmed by 3 bases and 4 bases, leaving 12 bases between them. From a lookup of the germline V gene, CDR1 and CDR2 are SQVTM and ANQGSEA. From the cysteine through the phenylalanine, the CDR3 covers 13 amino acids. Kept here is only the CDR3 DNA, which spans 39 bases and is read in frame from base 1. In total, 630 or so healthy bone marrow donors made up the cohort. Cohort members were all nominally healthy when sampled, although unrecorded immune exposures were likely present. The donor tested CMV seropositive, placing the donor among the roughly 300 seropositive members of the cohort. Every donor gave a peripheral blood sample, and the peripheral blood mononuclear cells from that sample were used for TCR beta sequencing. Genomic DNA was extracted from the blood cell samples with the Qiagen DNeasy Blood Extraction Kit.

This clonotype originated in a man between 60 and 75 years old in good health and CMV-seropositive. Sequencing was carried out using PBMCs. Here the chain combines TRBV29-1 and TRBJ1-2; the D gene remains uncertain. The CDR3 is CSVEVGEGYGYTF. The sequenced DNA: TGCAGCGTTGAGGTCGGGGAGGGCTATGGCTACACCTTC.